Shown below are 5 T cell receptor beta chains from a single sample sequenced in a study of human T cells and chemical hapten exposure. TCRdb processed the RACE reads anew with MiXCR; each CDR3 protein has one entry. The table has roughly 180,000 distinct CDR3 sequences, about a fifth seen once; the top ten hold about 7%. Regarding time point: patch test 1, 2 weeks after DPC sensitization. This sample's treatment: therapeutic diphenylcyclopropenone sensitization with weekly scalp DPC. The sequencing used whole blood, collected in connection with sensitization to the hapten diphenylcyclopropenone (DPC). The receptors were gathered from a woman between 50 and 59 years old with alopecia areata. Some clones in this sample may be carry-over from other donors' samples.

This clonotype was detected a few times. The rearrangement uses TRBV7-2 and TRBJ1-1; a weak D match, TRBD1 (5 bases). Germline V gene sequence: CDR1 SGHTA, CDR2 FQGNSA. The CDR3 has 13 amino acids. The V and J ends lost 2 bases and 7 bases respectively, with 11 bases between them. The CDR3 region has the DNA TGTGCCAGCAGCTTAATCCGGGACGGTGAAGCTTTCTTT. Translating gives CASSLIRDGEAFF. Complete variable domain (other parts from reference TRBV7-2 and TRBJ1-1): GAGVSQSPSNKVTEKGKDVELRCDPISGHTALYWYRQSLGQGLEFLIYFQGNSAPDKSGLPSDRFSAERTGGSVSTLTIQRTQQEDSAVYLCASSLIRDGEAFFGQGTRLTVV.

This CDR3 reads CASSQEGVGLNIQYF. In DNA, the CDR3 is TGTGCCAGCAGCCAAGAAGGGGTGGGTCTAAACATTCAGTACTTC. This chain joins TRBV4-2 and TRBJ2-4, with a possible D match to TRBD1 (5 bases). CDR1 and CDR2 from the germline V gene are LGHNA and YNFKEQ. Trimming shortened V by 0 bases and J by 6 bases, and 12 bases separated the two germline ends. The CDR3 length is 15 residues.

Only a few counts were recorded for this clonotype. J is TRBJ2-2 and V is TRBV5-1; D not resolved. Germline CDR1 reads SGHRS; CDR2 reads YFSETQ. The V end lost 0 bases, the J end lost 1 base, and 10 bases lay between the germline ends. The CDR3 is 16 residues long. In DNA form, the CDR3 reads TGCGCCAGCAGCTTGGAATGGAGTGGGAACACCGGGGAGCTGTTTTTT. This sequence encodes CASSLEWSGNTGELFF.

The sample holds a few counts of this clonotype. The rearrangement joins TRBV18 to TRBJ1-2; TRBD1 matches at 8 bases. Germline V gives CDR1 KGHSH, CDR2 LQKENI. Unmatched junction bases numbered 1, after V lost 1 base and J lost 3 bases. The CDR3 runs to 14 residues. CDR3 loop: CASSPLQGDYGYTF. The DNA of the CDR3 is TGTGCCAGCTCACCACTACAGGGGGACTATGGCTACACCTTC. Complete variable domain (other parts from reference TRBV18 and TRBJ1-2): NAGVMQNPRHLVRRRGQEARLRCSPMKGHSHVYWYRQLPEEGLKFMVYLQKENIIDESGMPKERFSAEFPKEGPSILRIQQVVRGDSAAYFCASSPLQGDYGYTFGSGTRLTVV.

This clonotype was seen a few times. The chain links TRBV18 to TRBJ1-1, with a tentative D call TRBD1 (5 bases). The germline V gene has CDR1 KGHSH and CDR2 LQKENI. This CDR3 contains 18 residues. V was cut by 1 base and J by 1 base, with 19 bases left in between. The CDR3 is CASSPLSRLGDPNTEAFF. The CDR3 DNA is TGTGCCAGCTCACCACTATCTCGCCTCGGGGACCCGAACACTGAAGCTTTCTTT.